This T cell receptor (beta chain) was captured by sequencing in a study of cytomegalovirus exposure and HLA in healthy donors. Study-wide context: In an early release, HLA-typed donors contributed tens of millions of unique TCR sequences.

Points on this clone: The antigen remains unidentified. Other DNA sequences from this sample encode an identical CDR3 as well.

It was with 60 Vbeta and 13 Jbeta primers that the PCR ran. Authors' analysis steps: Among the unique TCR beta chains that a later analysis counted, around 72 million in all, 9.5 million to 12 million were shared. Profiling relied on immunoSEQ multiplex PCR, and the TCRdb table lists in-frame clones only, not all of them. The V and J calls and clone size come from that table; D and trimming were worked out from the DNA. The sample holds about 140,000 clones; 77% are singletons and the top ten take under 2%. This CDR3 comprises 15 residues. Germline loops: CDR1 KGHSH, CDR2 LQKENI. V lost 3 bases, J lost 2 bases, and 11 bases lay in between. Whole-study findings and limits: Immune exposure was documented only through CMV serostatus.

Donors had nominal health at sampling but likely had unrecorded immune exposures. The sequence was obtained from a female donor in good health and CMV-seronegative. The sequencing sample was made of PBMCs. V is TRBV18 and J is TRBJ1-5, with D possibly TRBD1 on 6 matching bases. This CDR3 is CASSPTGDGNQPQHF. Here the CDR3 DNA reads TGTGCCAGCTCACCGACAGGCGACGGCAATCAGCCCCAGCATTTT.